This TCR beta chain was identified in a study of blood T cell repertoires in COVID-19. Study details: Sites in the United States, Italy and Spain provided acute and convalescent COVID-19 samples.

Germline CDR1 MDHEN, CDR2 SYDVKM. The CDR3 extends over 16 amino acids. V was pared by 3 bases and J by 0 bases, with 3 bases of the junction left unmatched. The repertoire was sequenced with immunoSEQ multiplex PCR; TCRdb's copy has only in-frame clones and lacks some. The sample has fewer than 110,000 clones, approximately 88% seen once. The clonotype comes from a human donor in a cohort sampled during active COVID-19. The chain combines TRBV28 with TRBJ2-4; 9 positions agree with TRBD2. Specimen: peripheral blood. The CDR3 nucleotides read TGTGCCAGCAGTTTGGCGGGAGGGATAGCCAAAAACATTCAGTACTTC. This codes for CASSLAGGIAKNIQYF.